This T cell receptor beta chain is from a study of T cell changes during pregnancy in multiple sclerosis. Germline V CDR1 and CDR2: SGHRS, YFSETQ. CDR3 length: 15 amino acids. The trim removed 3 bases at V and 4 bases at J, leaving 10 bases unmatched. Here immunoSEQ multiplex PCR was the method, and the copy in TCRdb shows in-frame clones only, minus some. The table shows tens of thousands of clones, with approximately 92% occurring only once. The chain is built from TRBV5-1 and TRBJ2-7; 7 bases fit TRBD1. The TCR was taken from a female donor with multiple sclerosis, enrolled in a pregnancy study. This specimen was peripheral blood, taken before pregnancy. For the CDR3, the DNA is TGCGCCAGCAGCTCCCTCGACAGGGTTTCGTACGAGCAGTACTTC. This gives the protein CASSSLDRVSYEQYF. Based on the CDR3 plus reference TRBV5-1 and TRBJ2-7, the full variable domain is KAGVTQTPRYLIKTRGQQVTLSCSPISGHRSVSWYQQTPGQGLQFLFEYFSETQRNKGNFPGRFSGRQFSNSRSEMNVSTLELGDSALYLCASSSLDRVSYEQYFGPGTRLTVT.